These 7 T cell receptor beta chains were sequenced from one sample in a study of PD-1 blockade in classical Hodgkin lymphoma. Assay: immunoSEQ multiplex PCR; the TCRdb copy retains only in-frame clones and omits some. This sample has 20,000 to 25,000 clones; 72% occur once, and the top ten carry 25% to 30%. Noted time point: cycle 4 day 1 (C4D1), after six to seven weeks of nivolumab. Every patient relapsed after autologous stem cell transplantation, and brentuximab vedotin exposure varied. Specimen: peripheral blood mononuclear cells (PBMCs), collected before the fourth cycle of nivolumab. These receptors were obtained from a human donor with classical Hodgkin lymphoma.

This chain links TRBV7-6 with TRBJ2-2; possible D gene TRBD2, 5 bases. The CDR3 sequence is 15 residues long. Germline assignment: CDR1 SGHVS and CDR2 FNYEAQ. Trimming pared 2 bases from V and 8 bases from J, leaving 15 bases between. CDR3 DNA: TGTGCCAGCAGCTTACGATCGGACCGCGGGGGGGAGCTGTTTTTT. It translates to CASSLRSDRGGELFF.

This chain uses TRBV9 with TRBJ1-6; D is undetermined. The germline V gene encodes CDR1 SGDLS and CDR2 YYNGEE. The CDR3 sequence is 16 residues long. V lost 0 bases and J 7 bases, leaving 14 bases between the germline ends. The CDR3 is CASSVGSGRENSPLHF. The CDR3 DNA sequence: TGTGCCAGCAGCGTAGGCTCGGGGAGGGAGAATTCACCCCTCCACTTT.

In nucleotides, the CDR3 is TGCGCCAGCAGCCAAGGACAGGGGATTTTGGGCGAGCAGTACTTC. The encoded protein is CASSQGQGILGEQYF. The rearrangement uses TRBV4-1 and TRBJ2-7; 8 nucleotides line up with TRBD1. V dropped 1 base and J dropped 6; count of bases not matched to a gene: 8. CDR1 is MGHRA and CDR2 is YSYEKL in the germline V gene. The CDR3 extends over 15 amino acids.

This sequence joins TRBV9 and TRBJ1-2; D gene unclear. Germline V gene data show CDR1 as SGDLS and CDR2 as YYNGEE. Trimming left V 4 bases short and J 1 base short, with 14 bases between. CDR3 length equals 15 residues. In DNA form, the CDR3 reads TGTGCCAGCAGCCGCCCCCCGCCAGTTAACTATGGCTACACCTTC. Its translation: CASSRPPPVNYGYTF.

The chain carries TRBV7-8 and TRBJ1-6; D ambiguous. The CDR3 spans 15 residues. The V gene's germline CDR1 is SGHVS and CDR2 FQNEAQ. V lost 3 bases and J lost 0, with 6 bases in between. The CDR3 nucleotides read TGTGCCAGCAGCTTGGGGAGCTCCTATAATTCACCCCTCCACTTT. This gives the protein CASSLGSSYNSPLHF.

The V and J genes are TRBV11-3 and TRBJ1-2; 9 bases match TRBD1. The length of the CDR3 is 13 residues. The germline V gene encodes CDR1 SGHNT and CDR2 YENEEA. V lost 4 bases to trimming and J lost 8 bases; unmatched junction nucleotides: 5. CDR3 DNA sequence: TGTGCCAGCAGCTCTACAGGGGGCCGCGGCTACACCTTC. Amino acids: CASSSTGGRGYTF.

V usage is TRBV2 and J usage is TRBJ2-7, with 8 bases identical to TRBD1. J was trimmed by 4 bases and V by 7 bases; bases with no gene match: 6. The CDR3 covers 13 residues. Germline CDR1 is SNHLY and CDR2 is FYNNEI. The CDR3: CASNRDRRYEQYV. The CDR3 nucleotides are TGTGCCAGCAATCGGGACAGGCGGTACGAGCAGTACGTC.